This T cell receptor beta chain was observed in a study of identifying expanded T cells in peripheral blood. Study-wide points: Technical replicates showed around 1.2 changed clones; approximately 2 weeks about 16; four weeks 19.

Assay: immunoSEQ multiplex PCR; the TCRdb copy retains only in-frame clones and omits some. The table includes 91,000 or so clones, roughly 86% detected once. Germline-derived CDR1 and CDR2 are MNHNS and SASEGT. This CDR3 comprises 15 residues. Trimming removed 1 base from V and 2 bases from J; junction bases left unmatched: 2. This clone was detected many times. No antigen is known for it. Healthy donors had no documented immune events, such as infections, while sampled. The V gene is TRBV6-1, the J gene TRBJ2-7; 10 bases line up with TRBD2. The specimen was blood. This clonotype was obtained from a person aged 18 to 75 in good health. CDR3: CASSEGTSGPYEQYF. CDR3 DNA sequence: TGTGCCAGCAGTGAAGGGACTAGCGGTCCCTACGAGCAGTACTTC.